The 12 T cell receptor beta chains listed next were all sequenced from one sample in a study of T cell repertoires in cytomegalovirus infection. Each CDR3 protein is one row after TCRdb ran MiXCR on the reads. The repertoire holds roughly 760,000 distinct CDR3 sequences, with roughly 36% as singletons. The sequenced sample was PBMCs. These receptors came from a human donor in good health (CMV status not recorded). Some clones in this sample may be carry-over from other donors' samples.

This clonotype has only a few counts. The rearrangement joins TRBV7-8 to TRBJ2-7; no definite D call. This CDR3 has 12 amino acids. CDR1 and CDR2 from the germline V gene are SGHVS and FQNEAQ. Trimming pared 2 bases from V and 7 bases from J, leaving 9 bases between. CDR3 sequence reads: CASSLSWQEQYF. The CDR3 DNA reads TGTGCCAGCAGCTTATCATGGCAAGAGCAGTACTTC.

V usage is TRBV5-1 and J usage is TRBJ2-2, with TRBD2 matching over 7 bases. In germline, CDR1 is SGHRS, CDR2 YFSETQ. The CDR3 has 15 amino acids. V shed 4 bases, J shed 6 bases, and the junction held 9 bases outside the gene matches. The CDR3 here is CASSRSPGLPGELFF. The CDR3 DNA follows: TGCGCCAGCAGCCGATCTCCGGGACTACCCGGGGAGCTGTTTTTT.

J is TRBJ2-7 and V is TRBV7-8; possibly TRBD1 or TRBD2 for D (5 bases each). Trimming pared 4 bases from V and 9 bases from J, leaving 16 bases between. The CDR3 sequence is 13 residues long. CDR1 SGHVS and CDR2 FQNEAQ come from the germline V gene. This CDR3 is CASSSVPQGAQYF. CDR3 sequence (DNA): TGTGCCAGCAGCTCGGTACCCCAGGGAGCGCAGTACTTC.

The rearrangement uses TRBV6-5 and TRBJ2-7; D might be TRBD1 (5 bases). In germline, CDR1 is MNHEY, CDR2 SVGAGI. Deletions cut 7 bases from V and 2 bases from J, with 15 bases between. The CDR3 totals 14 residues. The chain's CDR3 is CASKLFRATYEQYF. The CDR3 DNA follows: TGTGCCAGCAAATTGTTCAGGGCCACCTACGAGCAGTACTTC.

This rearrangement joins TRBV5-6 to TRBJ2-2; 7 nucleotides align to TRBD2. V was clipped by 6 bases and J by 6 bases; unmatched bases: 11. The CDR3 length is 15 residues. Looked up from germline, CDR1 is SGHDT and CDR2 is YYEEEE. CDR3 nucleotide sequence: TGTGCCAGCAACCAACTAGCGCCGTTGGCCGGGGAGCTGTTTTTT. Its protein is CASNQLAPLAGELFF.

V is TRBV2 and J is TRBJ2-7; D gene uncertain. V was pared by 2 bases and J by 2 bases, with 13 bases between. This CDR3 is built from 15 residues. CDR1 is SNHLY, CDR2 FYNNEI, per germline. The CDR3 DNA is TGTGCCAGCAGTGAATACATCTCGACAACCTACGAGCAGTACTTC. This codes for CASSEYISTTYEQYF.

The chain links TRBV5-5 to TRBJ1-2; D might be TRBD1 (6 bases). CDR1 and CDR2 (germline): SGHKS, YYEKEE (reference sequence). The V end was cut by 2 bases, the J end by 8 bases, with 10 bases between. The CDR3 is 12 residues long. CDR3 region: CASSFQGQGYTF. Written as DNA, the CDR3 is TGTGCCAGCAGCTTCCAGGGGCAGGGCTACACCTTC.

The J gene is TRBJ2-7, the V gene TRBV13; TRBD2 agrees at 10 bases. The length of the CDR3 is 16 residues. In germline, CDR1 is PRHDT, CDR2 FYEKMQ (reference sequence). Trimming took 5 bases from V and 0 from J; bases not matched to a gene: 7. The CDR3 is CASSTASGGNSYEQYF. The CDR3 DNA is TGTGCCAGCAGCACGGCTAGCGGGGGAAACTCCTACGAGCAGTACTTC.

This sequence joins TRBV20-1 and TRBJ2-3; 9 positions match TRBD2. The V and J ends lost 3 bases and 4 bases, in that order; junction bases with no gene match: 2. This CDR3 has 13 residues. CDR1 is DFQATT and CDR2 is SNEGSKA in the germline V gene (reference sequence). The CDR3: CSARVAGADTQYF. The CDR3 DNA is TGCAGTGCTAGGGTAGCGGGGGCAGATACGCAGTATTTT.

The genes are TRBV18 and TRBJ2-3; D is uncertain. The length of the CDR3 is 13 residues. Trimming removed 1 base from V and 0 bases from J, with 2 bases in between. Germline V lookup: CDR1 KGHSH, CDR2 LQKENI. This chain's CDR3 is CASSPQSTDTQYF. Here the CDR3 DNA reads TGTGCCAGCTCACCACAGAGCACAGATACGCAGTATTTT. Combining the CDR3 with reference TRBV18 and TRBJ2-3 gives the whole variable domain NAGVMQNPRHLVRRRGQEARLRCSPMKGHSHVYWYRQLPEEGLKFMVYLQKENIIDESGMPKERFSAEFPKEGPSILRIQQVVRGDSAAYFCASSPQSTDTQYFGPGTRLTVL.

The CDR3 reads CSARDGAGVSSGANVLTF. DNA of the CDR3: TGCAGTGCTAGAGATGGGGCAGGGGTGAGCTCTGGGGCCAACGTCCTGACTTTC. V and J are TRBV20-1 and TRBJ2-6; tentative D call: TRBD1 (6 bases). CDR1 and CDR2 (germline): DFQATT, SNEGSKA (reference sequence). This CDR3 contains 18 residues. Trimming removed 0 bases at V and 0 bases at J, with 15 bases between.

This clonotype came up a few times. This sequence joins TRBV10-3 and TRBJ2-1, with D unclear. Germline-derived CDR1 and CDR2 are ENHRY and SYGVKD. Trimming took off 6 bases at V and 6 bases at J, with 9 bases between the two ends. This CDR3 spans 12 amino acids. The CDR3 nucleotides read TGTGCCATCAGCAGGAACGGCAATGAGCAGTTCTTC. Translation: CAISRNGNEQFF.